This T cell receptor beta chain was observed in a study of T cells in Graves' hyperthyroidism and ophthalmopathy (dated by TCRdb to about 2019). With regard to the full study: Peripheral blood was sampled at the time of initial diagnosis, prior to any treatment. The paper reports TCR Vbeta CDR3 sequencing of fewer than 150 peripheral blood samples: around 45 ophthalmopathy, fewer than 85 hyperthyroidism and around 17 progressor patients. TCR V-J signatures able to tell the groups apart were searched for in a discovery cohort of 95 to 100 patients, of whom around 42 had Graves' ophthalmopathy and roughly 57 had stable Graves' hyperthyroidism. After sampling, hyperthyroidism patients received methimazole starting at 30 mg daily, and ophthalmopathy patients received high-dose intravenous methylprednisolone. The approximately 98 discovery patients were randomly divided into training and test sets at a 7:3 ratio. Prospective prediction of ophthalmopathy was tested in an independent validation cohort of approximately 19 hyperthyroidism patients and 15 to 17 patients who later progressed to ophthalmopathy. In more than 5 Graves' hyperthyroidism patients, the study also compared T-cell repertoires from thyroid tissue with T-cell repertoires from blood. Broader findings and caveats from the paper: No statistical method was used to fix the sample size in advance, and group allocation was not hidden from the investigators. A model built on a 13 V-J signature distinguished ophthalmopathy from stable hyperthyroidism, reaching 85% to 90% sensitivity and 81.08% specificity in cross-validation and 80%/75% in testing. In validation, progression to ophthalmopathy was predicted by the model with approximately 67% sensitivity and under 85% specificity, a median of roughly 6 months before onset. Most expanded thyroid clonotypes (frequency above 0.001) were also detected in blood, suggesting blood repertoires may reflect thyroid immune responses.

The TCR beta CDR3 regions were amplified from RNA transcripts. A first-round RT-PCR of the TCR CDR3 used the HTBI primer set with the Qiagen OneStep RT-PCR kit. A second multiplex PCR round built the libraries, followed by size selection and purification. The libraries were sequenced on an Illumina HiSeq2000 using paired-end 100 bp reads. Processing in the source paper ran as follows. Raw data were processed with SOAPnuke, discarding reads with adapters, uncalled bases, mean Phred below 15, or no exact constant-primer or identifier match. High-quality paired reads were merged with COPE v1.2.5, and unique nucleotide sequences were defined as clonotypes. MiTCR v1.1 was used to align the clonotypes against IMGT TRBV, TRBD and TRBJ reference segments. Analysis was restricted to V-J combinations with a frequency above 0.0001, which covered 98% to 99.2% of repertoires. The TCS score was defined as F50 (clonal expansion) divided by E x V (chaos), with BLOSUM62-based TCRdist calculated between CDR3 peptides within each V-J. Welch's t-statistics and random forest reduced fewer than 550 V-J features to under 15, which were used in a naive Bayes classifier (R e1071). TCRdb reprocessed the public reads (quality trimming at Q25 with fastp, clone calling with MiXCR) and kept in-frame beta chains. Merged by CDR3 protein, the rows form single entries marked with the most common genes and DNA. V and J calls and clone size were set by TCRdb, not the authors. This sample lists about 300,000 distinct CDR3 sequences; roughly a fifth were detected once. The biggest ten clones account for under 45% of the sample.

This clonotype occurred many times. Its antigen remains unidentified. No much larger clone is present one base from it, and per-base qualities are unavailable. In the ophthalmopathy patients, disease was moderately to severely active, with a Clinical Activity Score of 3 or more, a NOSPECS grade of 4 or more, and a duration of less than 3 months. The study excluded patients with uncontrolled infections, other autoimmune diseases, pregnancy or lactation. Diagnoses were established on the basis of clinical symptoms, serum thyroxine and TRAb, thyroid ultrasound, and orbital computed tomography. Ficoll-Paque density gradient centrifugation was used to isolate PBMCs from around 10 ml of fresh peripheral blood. Trizol reagent was used to extract total RNA, and RNA quality was then checked on an Agilent 2100 Bioanalyzer. The origin of this receptor is a man aged 50-60 years with Graves' ophthalmopathy. The sequencing input was blood.

The CDR3 has the sequence CATRGSSGTSGSNEQFF. The nucleotides are TGTGCCACCAGGGGATCCTCCGGGACTAGCGGGAGTAATGAGCAGTTCTTC. The rearranged chain carries TRBV24-1 and TRBJ2-1, with 14 central nucleotides matching TRBD2. Sequences KGHDR (CDR1) and SFDVKD (CDR2) are obtained from the germline V gene. At the junction V is shortened by 7 bases and J by 7 bases; bases outside the gene matches: 11. Taken from cysteine to phenylalanine, the CDR3 has 17 residues. The entry retains the CDR3 DNA only, 51 bases that are in frame from base 1.